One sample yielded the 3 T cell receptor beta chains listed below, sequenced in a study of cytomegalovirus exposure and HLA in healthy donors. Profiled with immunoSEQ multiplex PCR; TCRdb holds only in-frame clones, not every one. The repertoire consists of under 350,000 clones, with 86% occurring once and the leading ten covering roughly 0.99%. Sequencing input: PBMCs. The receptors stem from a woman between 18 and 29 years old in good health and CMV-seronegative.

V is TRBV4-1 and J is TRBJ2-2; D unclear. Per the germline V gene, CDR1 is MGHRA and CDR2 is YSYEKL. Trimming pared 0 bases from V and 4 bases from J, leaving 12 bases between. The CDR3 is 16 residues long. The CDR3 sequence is CASSQDFAGVTGELFF. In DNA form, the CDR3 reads TGCGCCAGCAGCCAAGATTTTGCAGGCGTCACCGGGGAGCTGTTTTTT.

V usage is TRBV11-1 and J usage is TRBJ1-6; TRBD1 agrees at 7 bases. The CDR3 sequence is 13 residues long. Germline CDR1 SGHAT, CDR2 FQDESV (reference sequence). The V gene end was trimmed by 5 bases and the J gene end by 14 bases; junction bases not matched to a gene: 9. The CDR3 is CASSLGTARSLHF. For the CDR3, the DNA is TGTGCCAGCAGCCTCGGGACAGCGCGCTCCCTCCACTTT.

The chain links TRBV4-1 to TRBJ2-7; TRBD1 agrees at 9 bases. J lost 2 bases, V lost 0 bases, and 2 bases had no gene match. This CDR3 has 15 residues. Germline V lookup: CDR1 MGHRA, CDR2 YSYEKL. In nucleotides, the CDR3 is TGCGCCAGCAGCCAAGATTGGACAGGGGCCTACGAGCAGTACTTC. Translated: CASSQDWTGAYEQYF.